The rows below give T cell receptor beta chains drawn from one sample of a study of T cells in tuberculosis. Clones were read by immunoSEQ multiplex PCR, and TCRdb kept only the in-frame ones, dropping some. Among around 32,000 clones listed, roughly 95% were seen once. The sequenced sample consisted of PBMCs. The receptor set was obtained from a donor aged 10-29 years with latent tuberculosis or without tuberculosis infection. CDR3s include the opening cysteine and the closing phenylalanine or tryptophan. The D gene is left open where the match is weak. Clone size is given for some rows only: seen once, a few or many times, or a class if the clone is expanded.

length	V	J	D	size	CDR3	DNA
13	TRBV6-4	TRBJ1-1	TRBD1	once	CASSEAGGYEAFF	TGTGCCAGCAGTGAGGCAGGGGGTTATGAAGCTTTCTTT
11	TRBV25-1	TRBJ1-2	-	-	CASRRQDGYTF	TGTGCCAGCAGACGACAGGATGGCTACACCTTC
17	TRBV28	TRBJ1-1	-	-	CATRSVAGSSGNTEAFF	TGTGCCACCCGTTCGGTGGCGGGGTCGAGTGGGAACACTGAAGCTTTCTTT
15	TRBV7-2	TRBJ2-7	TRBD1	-	CASSSSRDRGREQYF	TGTGCCAGCAGCTCGTCCCGGGACAGGGGGCGAGAGCAGTACTTC
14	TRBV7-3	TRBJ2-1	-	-	CASSGSPSYNEQFF	TGTGCCAGCTCCGGGAGTCCCTCCTACAATGAGCAGTTCTTC
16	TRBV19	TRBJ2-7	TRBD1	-	CASSLSRDRSSYEQYF	TGTGCCAGTAGTTTAAGTCGGGACAGGAGCTCCTACGAGCAGTACTTC
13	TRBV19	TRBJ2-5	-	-	CASRKQGIETQYF	TGTGCCAGCCGAAAACAGGGAATAGAGACCCAGTACTTC
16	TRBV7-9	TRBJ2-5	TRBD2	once	CASSLMGLAGAETQYF	TGTGCCAGCAGCTTAATGGGACTAGCGGGTGCGGAGACCCAGTACTTC
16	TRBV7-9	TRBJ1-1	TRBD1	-	CASSPRQGAPLTEAFF	TGTGCCAGCAGCCCGCGACAGGGGGCGCCGCTCACTGAAGCTTTCTTT
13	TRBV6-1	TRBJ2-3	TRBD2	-	CATSGLAQDTQYF	TGTGCCACCTCAGGACTAGCGCAAGATACGCAGTATTTT
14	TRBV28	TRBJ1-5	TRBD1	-	CASSSVYRGQPQHF	TGTGCCAGCAGTTCGGTGTACAGGGGTCAGCCCCAGCATTTT
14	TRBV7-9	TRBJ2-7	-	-	CASSWGGGSYEQYF	TGTGCCAGCAGCTGGGGAGGGGGCTCCTACGAGCAGTACTTC
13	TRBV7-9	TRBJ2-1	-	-	CASSLAAAAEQFF	TGTGCCAGCAGCTTAGCAGCCGCCGCCGAGCAGTTCTTC
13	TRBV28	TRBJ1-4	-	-	CASSIRGDEKLFF	TGTGCCAGCAGTATCAGGGGAGATGAAAAACTGTTTTTT
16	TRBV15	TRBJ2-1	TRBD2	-	CATSRRLAGVPGEQFF	TGTGCCACCAGCAGACGACTAGCGGGAGTGCCGGGTGAGCAGTTCTTC
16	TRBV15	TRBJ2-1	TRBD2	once	CATSRSGRSFYNEQFF	TGTGCCACCAGCCGTAGCGGGAGAAGTTTCTACAATGAGCAGTTCTTC
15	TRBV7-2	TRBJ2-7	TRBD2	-	CASSFLAGGLYEQYF	TGTGCCAGCAGCTTTCTAGCGGGAGGGCTATACGAGCAGTACTTC